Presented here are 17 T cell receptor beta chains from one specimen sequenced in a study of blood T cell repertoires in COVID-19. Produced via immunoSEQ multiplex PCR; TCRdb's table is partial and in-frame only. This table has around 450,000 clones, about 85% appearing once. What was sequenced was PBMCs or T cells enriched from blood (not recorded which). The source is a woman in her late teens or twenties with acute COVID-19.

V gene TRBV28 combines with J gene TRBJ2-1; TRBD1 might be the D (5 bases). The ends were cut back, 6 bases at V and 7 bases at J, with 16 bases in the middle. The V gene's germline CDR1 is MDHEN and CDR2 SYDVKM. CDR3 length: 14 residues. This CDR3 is CASRLILGANEQFF. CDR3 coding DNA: TGTGCCAGCAGGTTGATATTAGGGGCTAATGAGCAGTTCTTC. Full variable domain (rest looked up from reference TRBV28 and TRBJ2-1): DVKVTQSSRYLVKRTGEKVFLECVQDMDHENMFWYRQDPGLGLRLIYFSYDVKMKEKGDIPEGYSVSREKKERFSLILESASTNQTSMYLCASRLILGANEQFFGPGTRLTVL.

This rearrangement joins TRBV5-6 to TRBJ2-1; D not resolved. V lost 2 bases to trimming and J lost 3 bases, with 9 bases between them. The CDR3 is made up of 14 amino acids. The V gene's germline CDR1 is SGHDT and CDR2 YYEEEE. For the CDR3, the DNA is TGTGCCAGCAGCTTCTCAGGTTTCTACAATGAGCAGTTCTTC. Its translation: CASSFSGFYNEQFF.

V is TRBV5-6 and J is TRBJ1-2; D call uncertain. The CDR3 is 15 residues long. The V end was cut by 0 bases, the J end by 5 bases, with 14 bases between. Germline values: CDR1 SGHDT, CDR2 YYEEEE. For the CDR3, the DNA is TGTGCCAGCAGCTTGGAGGCATTGGTGAGGTATGGCTACACCTTC. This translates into CASSLEALVRYGYTF.

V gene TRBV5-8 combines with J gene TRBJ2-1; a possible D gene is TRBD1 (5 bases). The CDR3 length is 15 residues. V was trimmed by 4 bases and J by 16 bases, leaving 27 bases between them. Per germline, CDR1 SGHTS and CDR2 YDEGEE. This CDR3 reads CASSRDSVRLSNSFF. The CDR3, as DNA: TGTGCCAGCAGCCGAGACAGCGTCCGACTCTCCAATAGTTTCTTC.

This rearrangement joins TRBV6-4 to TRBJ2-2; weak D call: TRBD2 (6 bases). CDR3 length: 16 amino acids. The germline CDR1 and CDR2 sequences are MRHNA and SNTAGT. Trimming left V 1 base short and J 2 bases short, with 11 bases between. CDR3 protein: CASSDLETRNTGELFF. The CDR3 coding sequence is TGTGCCAGCAGTGACTTAGAGACTAGAAACACCGGGGAGCTGTTTTTT.

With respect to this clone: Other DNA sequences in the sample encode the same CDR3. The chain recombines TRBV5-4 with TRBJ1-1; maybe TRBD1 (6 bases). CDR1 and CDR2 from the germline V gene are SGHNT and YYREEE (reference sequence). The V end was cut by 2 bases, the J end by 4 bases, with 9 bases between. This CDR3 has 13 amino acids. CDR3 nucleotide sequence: TGTGCCAGCAGCTTAGGGGGTGGCACTGAAGCTTTCTTT. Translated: CASSLGGGTEAFF. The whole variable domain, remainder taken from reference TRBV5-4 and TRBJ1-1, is ETGVTQSPTHLIKTRGQQVTLRCSSQSGHNTVSWYQQALGQGPQFIFQYYREEENGRGNFPPRFSGLQFPNYSSELNVNALELDDSALYLCASSLGGGTEAFFGQGTRLTVV.

The CDR3 sequence is CAISVGQGEDGYTF. The DNA of the CDR3 is TGTGCCATCAGTGTGGGACAGGGAGAAGATGGCTACACCTTC. This chain links TRBV10-3 with TRBJ1-2; 9 bases are a match to TRBD1. This CDR3 is built from 14 residues. V lost 4 bases and J lost 6; bases outside the gene matches: 6. Looked up from germline, CDR1 is ENHRY and CDR2 is SYGVKD.

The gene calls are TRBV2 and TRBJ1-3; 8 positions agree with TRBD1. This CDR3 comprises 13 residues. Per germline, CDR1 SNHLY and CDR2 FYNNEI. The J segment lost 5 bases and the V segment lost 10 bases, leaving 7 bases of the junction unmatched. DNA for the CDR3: TGTGCCACCGGACAGGGTAGGAGAAACACCATATATTTT. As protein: CATGQGRRNTIYF.

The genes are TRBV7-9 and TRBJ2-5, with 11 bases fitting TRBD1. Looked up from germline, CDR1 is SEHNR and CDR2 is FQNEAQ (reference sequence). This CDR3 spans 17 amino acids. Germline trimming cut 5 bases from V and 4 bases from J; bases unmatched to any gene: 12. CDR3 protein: CASSTNRRDRGAETQYF. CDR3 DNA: TGTGCCAGCAGCACTAACCGCCGGGACAGGGGGGCAGAGACCCAGTACTTC.

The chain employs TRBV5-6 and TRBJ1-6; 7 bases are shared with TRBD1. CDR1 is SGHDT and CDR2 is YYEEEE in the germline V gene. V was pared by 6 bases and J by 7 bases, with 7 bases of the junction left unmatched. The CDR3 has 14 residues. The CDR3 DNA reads TGTGCCAGCACCTGGGACAGTCTCAATTCACCCCTCCACTTT. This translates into CASTWDSLNSPLHF.

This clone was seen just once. The CDR3 sequence: CASRTANYGYTF. In DNA, the CDR3 is TGTGCCAGTCGGACAGCTAACTATGGCTACACCTTC. The chain joins TRBV19 to TRBJ1-2; D is possibly TRBD1 (6 bases). Germline V gene lookup returns CDR1 LNHDA and CDR2 SQIVND (reference sequence). This CDR3 region has 12 residues. Trimming pared 8 bases from V and 0 bases from J, leaving 7 bases between.

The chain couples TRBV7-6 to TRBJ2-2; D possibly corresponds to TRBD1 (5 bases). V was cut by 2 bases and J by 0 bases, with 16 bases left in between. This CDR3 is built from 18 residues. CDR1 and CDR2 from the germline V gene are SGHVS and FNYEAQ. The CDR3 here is CASSLYSWAGPNTGELFF. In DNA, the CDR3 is TGTGCCAGCAGCTTATACTCCTGGGCAGGGCCGAACACCGGGGAGCTGTTTTTT.

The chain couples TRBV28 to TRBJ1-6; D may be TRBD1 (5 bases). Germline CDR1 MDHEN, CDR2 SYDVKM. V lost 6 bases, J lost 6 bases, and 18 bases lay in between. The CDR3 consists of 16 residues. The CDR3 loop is CASRFWGEGSNSPLHF. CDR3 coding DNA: TGTGCCAGCAGGTTTTGGGGGGAAGGAAGTAATTCACCCCTCCACTTT. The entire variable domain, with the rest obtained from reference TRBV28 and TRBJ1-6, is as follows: DVKVTQSSRYLVKRTGEKVFLECVQDMDHENMFWYRQDPGLGLRLIYFSYDVKMKEKGDIPEGYSVSREKKERFSLILESASTNQTSMYLCASRFWGEGSNSPLHFGNGTRLTVT.

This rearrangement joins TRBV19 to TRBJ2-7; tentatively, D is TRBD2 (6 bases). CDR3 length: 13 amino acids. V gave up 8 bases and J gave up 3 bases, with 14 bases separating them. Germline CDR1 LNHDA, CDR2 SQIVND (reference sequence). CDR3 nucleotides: TGTGCCAGTGGGCGGGGAGATTTCTACGAGCAGTACTTC. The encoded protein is CASGRGDFYEQYF.

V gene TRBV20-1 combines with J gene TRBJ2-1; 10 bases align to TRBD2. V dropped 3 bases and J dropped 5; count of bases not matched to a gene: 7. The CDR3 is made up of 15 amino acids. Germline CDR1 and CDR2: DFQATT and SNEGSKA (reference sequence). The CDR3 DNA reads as TGCAGTGCTAGTGCGACTAGCGGGTATCACAATGAGCAGTTCTTC. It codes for CSASATSGYHNEQFF.

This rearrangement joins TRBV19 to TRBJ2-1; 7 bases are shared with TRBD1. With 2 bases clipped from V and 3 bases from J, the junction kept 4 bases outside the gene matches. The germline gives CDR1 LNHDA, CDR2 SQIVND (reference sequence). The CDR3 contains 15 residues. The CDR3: CASSIKTGFYNEQFF. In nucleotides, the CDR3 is TGTGCCAGTAGTATAAAGACAGGGTTCTACAATGAGCAGTTCTTC.

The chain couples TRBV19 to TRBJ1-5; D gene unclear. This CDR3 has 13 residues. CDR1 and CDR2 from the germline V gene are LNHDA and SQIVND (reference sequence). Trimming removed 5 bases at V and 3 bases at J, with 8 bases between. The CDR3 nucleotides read TGTGCCAGTAGTTTGGAGTTCAATCAGCCCCAGCATTTT. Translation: CASSLEFNQPQHF.